These 27 T cell receptor beta chains were sequenced from one sample in a study of CD8 T cell repertoires and HIV-1 epitope variants. Produced via immunoSEQ multiplex PCR; TCRdb's table is partial and in-frame only. Of 2,500 or so clones in the sample, 73% are singletons; the top ten hold 40% to 50%. These TCRs are of unknown antigen specificity. The sequencing sample was made of cultured CD8+ T cells derived from PBMCs. The source of these receptors is a male donor with HIV.

The CDR3 DNA reads as TGTGCCAGCAGCTTACACGGTCCGGGGGCGGGTGACACTGAAGCTTTCTTT. Its protein product is CASSLHGPGAGDTEAFF. The genes are TRBV7-2 and TRBJ1-1, with D possibly being TRBD1 (6 bases). Germline CDR1 SGHTA, CDR2 FQGNSA. The CDR3 runs to 17 residues. V shed 2 bases and J shed 3 bases, with 19 bases lying between them.

There are a few counts of this clone. V usage is TRBV27 and J usage is TRBJ2-7, with D hard to call. V gave up 2 bases and J gave up 3 bases, with 8 bases separating them. Germline V gene data show CDR1 as MNHEY and CDR2 as SMNVEV (reference sequence). The CDR3 consists of 13 residues. CDR3 protein: CASSLRALYEQYF. Here the CDR3 DNA reads TGTGCCAGCAGTTTACGGGCCCTCTACGAGCAGTACTTC.

V usage is TRBV7-6 and J usage is TRBJ2-1, with D perhaps matching TRBD2 (5 bases). CDR1 and CDR2 (germline): SGHVS, FNYEAQ. V was trimmed by 5 bases and J by 2 bases, leaving 10 bases between them. The CDR3 contains 14 residues. CDR3 loop: CASSPEGPYNEQFF. As DNA, the CDR3 is TGTGCCAGCAGCCCTGAGGGCCCCTACAATGAGCAGTTCTTC.

The chain is built from TRBV13 and TRBJ2-2, with 7 bases that match TRBD2. The CDR3 sequence is 15 residues long. Germline V gene lookup returns CDR1 PRHDT and CDR2 FYEKMQ (reference sequence). V lost 8 bases and J lost 5; bases outside the gene matches: 11. The CDR3 is CASGGAGVETGELFF. Written as DNA, the CDR3 is TGTGCCAGCGGAGGGGCGGGAGTGGAAACCGGGGAGCTGTTTTTT. Full variable domain (rest looked up from reference TRBV13 and TRBJ2-2): AAGVIQSPRHLIKEKRETATLKCYPIPRHDTVYWYQQGPGQDPQFLISFYEKMQSDKGSIPDRFSAQQFSDYHSELNMSSLELGDSALYFCASGGAGVETGELFFGEGSRLTVL.

This clone was detected only a few times. This chain joins TRBV30 and TRBJ2-3; D not resolved. Germline V CDR1 and CDR2: GTSNPN, SVGIG (reference sequence). The ends were cut back, 1 base at V and 6 bases at J, with 14 bases in the middle. The CDR3 is 14 amino acids. CDR3 region: CAWSGEVVGDTQYF. CDR3 nucleotide sequence: TGTGCCTGGAGTGGTGAGGTTGTTGGCGATACGCAGTATTTT.

The chain has TRBV4-3 and TRBJ2-2; 10 nucleotides agree with TRBD1. Germline V gene sequence: CDR1 LGHNA, CDR2 YSLEER. V trimming: 8 bases; J trimming: 5 bases; junction bases outside the gene matches: 5. The CDR3 extends over 14 amino acids. CDR3 residues: CASSGTGVTGELFF. In nucleotides, the CDR3 is TGCGCCAGCTCCGGGACAGGGGTTACCGGGGAGCTGTTTTTT.

J is TRBJ2-7 and V is TRBV4-2; the match to TRBD2 covers 7 bases. CDR3 length: 12 amino acids. Per the germline V gene, CDR1 is LGHNA and CDR2 is YNFKEQ. The V and J ends lost 1 base and 8 bases, in that order; junction bases with no gene match: 2. The CDR3 protein is CASSQAGGQQYF. The CDR3 DNA is TGTGCCAGCAGCCAAGCGGGGGGACAGCAGTACTTC.

J is TRBJ2-1 and V is TRBV10-3, with TRBD2 matching 8 bases. The germline V gene has CDR1 ENHRY and CDR2 SYGVKD. This CDR3 region has 16 residues. With 0 bases clipped from V and 0 bases from J, the junction kept 1 base outside the gene matches. CDR3 DNA sequence: TGTGCCATCAGTGAGTCTAGCGGGATCTCCTACAATGAGCAGTTCTTC. It codes for CAISESSGISYNEQFF.

V is TRBV28 and J is TRBJ2-1, with D perhaps TRBD2 (5 bases). This CDR3 is 14 amino acids long. Trimming pared 1 base from V and 7 bases from J, leaving 11 bases between. CDR1 is MDHEN, CDR2 SYDVKM, per germline. CDR3 coding DNA: TGTGCCAGCAGTTTATCTGGGCCGGGGAATGAGCAGTTCTTC. It encodes CASSLSGPGNEQFF.

This clone was detected only once. The CDR3 DNA reads TGTGCCAGCAGTCCGCTGGGGACATTCGGCACTGAAGCTTTCTTT. Translating gives CASSPLGTFGTEAFF. The chain uses TRBV6-5 and TRBJ1-1, with D perhaps TRBD1 (6 bases). The CDR3 runs to 15 residues. Germline V lookup: CDR1 MNHEY, CDR2 SVGAGI. Trimming pared 5 bases from V and 4 bases from J, leaving 17 bases between.

The gene calls are TRBV5-8 and TRBJ2-7, with TRBD1 matching over 9 bases. V dropped 4 bases and J dropped 3; count of bases not matched to a gene: 11. The CDR3 length is 16 residues. Germline V lookup: CDR1 SGHTS, CDR2 YDEGEE. The CDR3 bases are TGTGCCAGCAGCCGAGTCTTTCGACAGGGGGTCTACGAGCAGTACTTC. Amino acid sequence: CASSRVFRQGVYEQYF.

This chain joins TRBV4-1 and TRBJ1-1; D unresolved. This CDR3 spans 15 amino acids. Germline assignment: CDR1 MGHRA and CDR2 YSYEKL. Trimming shortened V by 3 bases and J by 1 base, and 12 bases separated the two germline ends. CDR3 in DNA: TGCGCCAGCAGCCAGGACGTCTCTTGGAACACTGAAGCTTTCTTT. Its translation is CASSQDVSWNTEAFF.

The CDR3 protein is CASSVGSYNSPLHF. The DNA of the CDR3 is TGTGCCAGCAGCGTTGGTTCCTATAATTCACCCCTCCACTTT. The rearrangement links TRBV9 to TRBJ1-6; D call uncertain. Trimming took 2 bases from V and 1 from J, leaving 4 bases between them. This CDR3 is 14 amino acids long. Germline lookup yields CDR1 SGDLS and CDR2 YYNGEE.

The V and J genes are TRBV7-8 and TRBJ2-5; D might be TRBD1 (6 bases). The ends were cut back, 3 bases at V and 2 bases at J, with 13 bases in the middle. This CDR3 contains 15 residues. CDR1 and CDR2 (germline): SGHVS, FQNEAQ. DNA for the CDR3: TGTGCCAGCAGCTTGTCCTACAGGGTACAAGAGACCCAGTACTTC. Translated: CASSLSYRVQETQYF.

The rearrangement links TRBV14 to TRBJ1-1; possibly TRBD1 for D (5 bases). The V gene lost 5 bases and the J gene lost 5 bases, with 12 bases spanning the gap. CDR1 and CDR2 from the germline V gene are SGHDN and FVKESK. The CDR3 sequence is 13 residues long. The CDR3 here is CASSGTMGTEAFF. CDR3 nucleotide sequence: TGTGCCAGCAGCGGGACTATGGGGACTGAAGCTTTCTTT.

V and J are TRBV9 and TRBJ1-2; 7 positions agree with TRBD1. Germline loops: CDR1 SGDLS, CDR2 YYNGEE. CDR3 length: 15 amino acids. Losses at the gene ends were 2 bases for V and 6 bases for J; bases not matched to a gene: 10. Here the CDR3 DNA reads TGTGCCAGCAGCGTTAACGACAGGGCCGGGGATGGCTACACCTTC. Translation gives CASSVNDRAGDGYTF. Variable domain in full (rest from reference TRBV9 and TRBJ1-2): DSGVTQTPKHLITATGQRVTLRCSPRSGDLSVYWYQQSLDQGLQFLIQYYNGEERAKGNILERFSAQQFPDLHSELNLSSLELGDSALYFCASSVNDRAGDGYTFGSGTRLTVV.

The chain links TRBV7-9 to TRBJ1-2; D is unresolved. V was pared by 5 bases and J by 6 bases, with 22 bases between. The CDR3 extends over 16 amino acids. The V gene's germline CDR1 is SEHNR and CDR2 FQNEAQ (reference sequence). CDR3 sequence reads: CASSHAGVVGQDGYTF. The CDR3 DNA is TGTGCCAGCAGCCACGCCGGAGTGGTTGGGCAAGATGGCTACACCTTC.

This sequence joins TRBV28 and TRBJ1-4; 8 nucleotides align to TRBD1. The CDR3 is 16 residues long. With V trimmed by 6 bases and J by 8 bases, 14 bases remained unmatched. Per the germline V gene, CDR1 is MDHEN and CDR2 is SYDVKM. The CDR3 is CASSKLRDRMEEKLFF. The DNA for the CDR3 is TGTGCCAGCAGCAAGCTACGGGACAGGATGGAAGAAAAACTGTTTTTT.

The gene calls are TRBV5-4 and TRBJ1-6; TRBD1 might be the D (6 bases). This CDR3 has 14 amino acids. V gave up 4 bases and J gave up 7 bases, with 12 bases separating them. CDR1 is SGHNT and CDR2 is YYREEE in the germline V gene (reference sequence). The CDR3 DNA reads TGTGCCAGCAGCCACAGGGAGGCCAATTCACCCCTCCACTTT. Protein sequence: CASSHREANSPLHF.

The V call is TRBV14, the J call TRBJ2-3; D uncertain. The V and J ends lost 3 bases and 10 bases respectively, with 8 bases between them. This CDR3 is built from 11 residues. Germline CDR1 SGHDN, CDR2 FVKESK. The chain's CDR3 is CASSQGESQYF. CDR3 bases: TGTGCCAGCAGCCAGGGCGAGTCGCAGTATTTT.

The J gene is TRBJ2-7, the V gene TRBV19; 7 nucleotides agree with TRBD1. Trimming took 7 bases from V and 6 from J; bases not matched to a gene: 6. The CDR3 is made up of 12 amino acids. Germline CDR1 and CDR2: LNHDA and SQIVND (reference sequence). Written as DNA, the CDR3 is TGTGCCAGTAAGGCAGGGGGAATCGAGCAGTACTTC. This translates into CASKAGGIEQYF.

The chain joins TRBV11-3 to TRBJ1-1; D perhaps matches TRBD1 (6 bases). Trimming left V 4 bases short and J 4 bases short, with 10 bases between. The length of the CDR3 is 13 residues. CDR1 and CDR2 (germline): SGHNT, YENEEA. CDR3 DNA: TGTGCCAGCAGCTACAGGGTGGGCACTGAAGCTTTCTTT. Translating gives CASSYRVGTEAFF.

This chain joins TRBV4-3 and TRBJ1-2; D unresolved. This CDR3 is built from 15 residues. Per germline, CDR1 LGHNA and CDR2 YSLEER. Trimming cost V 0 bases and J 4 bases, with 12 bases left between them. The CDR3 is CASSQDSGDPYGYTF. CDR3 nucleotides: TGCGCCAGCAGCCAAGATAGCGGGGATCCCTATGGCTACACCTTC.

In this sample, this clone turned up once. CDR3 in DNA: TGCGCCAGCAGTGAGTCGGAGCAGGGGGCGCCCCTTAGCACAGATACGCAGTATTTT. This codes for CASSESEQGAPLSTDTQYF. The chain uses TRBV10-1 and TRBJ2-3; 8 positions agree with TRBD1. Per the germline V gene, CDR1 is WNHNN and CDR2 is SYGVQD (reference sequence). V lost 0 bases and J lost 0; bases outside the gene matches: 11. This CDR3 is built from 19 residues.

V usage is TRBV27 and J usage is TRBJ2-7; D possibly corresponds to TRBD2 (6 bases). The CDR3 spans 16 residues. V was trimmed by 0 bases and J by 1 base, leaving 13 bases between them. CDR1 is MNHEY and CDR2 is SMNVEV in the germline V gene (reference sequence). In DNA form, the CDR3 reads TGTGCCAGCAGTTTATCGGAGGGGACTGTATCCTACGAGCAGTACTTC. The encoded protein is CASSLSEGTVSYEQYF.

This chain connects TRBV27 to TRBJ2-3; unclear D gene. There are 15 residues in the CDR3. Trimming shortened V by 3 bases and J by 1 base, and 11 bases separated the two germline ends. Germline V gene lookup returns CDR1 MNHEY and CDR2 SMNVEV (reference sequence). CDR3 nucleotide sequence: TGTGCCAGCAGTTTTAGCCCGGGTGGCACAGATACGCAGTATTTT. This translates into CASSFSPGGTDTQYF.

The chain links TRBV7-9 to TRBJ2-2; 11 nucleotides align to TRBD2. The J segment lost 4 bases and the V segment lost 6 bases, leaving 4 bases of the junction unmatched. CDR1 and CDR2 from the germline V gene are SEHNR and FQNEAQ (reference sequence). The CDR3 is made up of 15 amino acids. This CDR3 is CASRPGLAATGELFF. The CDR3 nucleotides are TGTGCCAGCAGACCGGGACTAGCGGCCACCGGGGAGCTGTTTTTT.